This TCR beta chain appears in the sequencing data of a study of identifying expanded T cells in peripheral blood. Profiling relied on immunoSEQ multiplex PCR, and the TCRdb table lists in-frame clones only, not all of them. The data hold around 50,000 clones, with around nine tenths observed a single time. The germline CDR1 and CDR2 sequences are LNHDA and SQIVND (reference sequence). This CDR3 is built from 15 residues. V was pared by 1 base and J by 1 base, with 2 bases of the junction left unmatched. The specimen was blood. The TCR originated in a person aged 18 to 75 in good health. V gene TRBV19 combines with J gene TRBJ2-7, with 9 bases aligning to TRBD2. The CDR3 spells CASSIVTSGSYEQYF. The CDR3 DNA sequence: TGTGCCAGTAGTATAGTGACTAGCGGTTCCTACGAGCAGTACTTC.